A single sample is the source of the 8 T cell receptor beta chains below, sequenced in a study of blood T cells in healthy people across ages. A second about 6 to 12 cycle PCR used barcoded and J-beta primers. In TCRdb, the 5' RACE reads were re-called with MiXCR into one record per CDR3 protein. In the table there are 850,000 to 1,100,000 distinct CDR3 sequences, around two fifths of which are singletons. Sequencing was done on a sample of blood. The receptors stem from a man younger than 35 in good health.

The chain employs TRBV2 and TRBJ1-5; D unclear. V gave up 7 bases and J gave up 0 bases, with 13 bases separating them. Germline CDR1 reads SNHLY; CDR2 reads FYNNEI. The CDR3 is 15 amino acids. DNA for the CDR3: TGTGCCAGCACTGACGCCCAGAGTAGCAATCAGCCCCAGCATTTT. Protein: CASTDAQSSNQPQHF.

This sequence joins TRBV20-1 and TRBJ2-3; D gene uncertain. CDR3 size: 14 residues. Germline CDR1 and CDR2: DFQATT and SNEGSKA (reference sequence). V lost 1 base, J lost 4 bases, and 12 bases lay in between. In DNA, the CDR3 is TGCAGTGCTAGAGTGGGCCATCTCCCAGATACGCAGTATTTT. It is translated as CSARVGHLPDTQYF.

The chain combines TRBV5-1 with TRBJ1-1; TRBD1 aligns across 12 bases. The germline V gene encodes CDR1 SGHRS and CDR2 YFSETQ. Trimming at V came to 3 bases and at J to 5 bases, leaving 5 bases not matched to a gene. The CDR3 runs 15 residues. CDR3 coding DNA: TGCGCCAGCAGCTCGGGACAGGGGGCCGGGACTGAAGCTTTCTTT. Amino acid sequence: CASSSGQGAGTEAFF.

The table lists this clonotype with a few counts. For the CDR3, the DNA is TGCAGTGCTAGGGCGGGGACAGGGGTACAGCCCCAGCATTTT. Its translation: CSARAGTGVQPQHF. The chain has TRBV20-1 and TRBJ1-5; 10 bases match TRBD1. This CDR3 has 14 residues. With V trimmed by 3 bases and J by 7 bases, 6 bases remained unmatched. Germline lookup yields CDR1 DFQATT and CDR2 SNEGSKA (reference sequence).

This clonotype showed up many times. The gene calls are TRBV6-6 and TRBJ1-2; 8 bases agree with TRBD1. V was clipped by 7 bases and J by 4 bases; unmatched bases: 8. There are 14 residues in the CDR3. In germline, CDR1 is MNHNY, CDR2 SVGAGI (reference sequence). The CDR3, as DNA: TGTGCCAGCACCAAGGGACAGGCGGTCTATGGCTACACCTTC. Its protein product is CASTKGQAVYGYTF.

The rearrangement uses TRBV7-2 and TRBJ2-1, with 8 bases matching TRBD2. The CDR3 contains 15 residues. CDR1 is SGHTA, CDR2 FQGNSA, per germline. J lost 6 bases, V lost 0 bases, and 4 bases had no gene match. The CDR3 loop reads CASSLARGGPNEQFF. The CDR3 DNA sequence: TGTGCCAGCAGCTTAGCACGGGGGGGCCCCAATGAGCAGTTCTTC.

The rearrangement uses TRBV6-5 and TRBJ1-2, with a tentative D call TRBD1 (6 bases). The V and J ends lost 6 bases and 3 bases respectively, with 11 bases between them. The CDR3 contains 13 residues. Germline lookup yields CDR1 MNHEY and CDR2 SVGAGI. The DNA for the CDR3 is TGTGCCAGCAGATCGGACAGTTACTATGGCTACACCTTC. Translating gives CASRSDSYYGYTF.

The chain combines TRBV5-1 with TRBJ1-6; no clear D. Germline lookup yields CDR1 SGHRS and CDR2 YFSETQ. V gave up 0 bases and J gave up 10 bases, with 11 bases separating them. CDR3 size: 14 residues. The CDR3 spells CASSLAGLRSPLHF. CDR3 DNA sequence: TGCGCCAGCAGCTTGGCTGGGCTAAGGTCACCCCTCCACTTT.